This is a list of T cell receptor beta chains from one sample in a study of beta chain features in type 1 diabetes. Clones were read by immunoSEQ multiplex PCR, and TCRdb kept only the in-frame ones, dropping some. The table records 970,000 or so clones, roughly a sixth of them present only once. The sequenced sample consisted of naive CD4+ T cells from blood. All receptors derive from a woman younger than 30 in good health. CDR3s include the opening cysteine and the closing phenylalanine or tryptophan. The D gene is left open where the match is weak. Expanded clones get a size class; other rows say once, few or many, or leave the size out.

v_call: TRBV21-1; clone_size: NA; j_call: TRBJ2-4; d_call: NA; cdr3_aa: CASSKVDRFAGMDRQNIQYF; cdr3_nt: TGTGCCAGCAGCAAAGTGGATCGTTTCGCGGGGATGGACCGCCAAAACATTCAGTACTTC
v_call: TRBV7-9; clone_size: few; j_call: TRBJ1-2; d_call: NA; cdr3_aa: CASSLAQGGYTF; cdr3_nt: TGTGCCAGCAGCTTAGCTCAAGGCGGCTACACCTTC
v_call: TRBV7-2; clone_size: few; j_call: TRBJ2-3; d_call: TRBD2; cdr3_aa: CASSSTGLAGQDTQYF; cdr3_nt: TGTGCCAGCAGCTCCACGGGACTAGCGGGTCAAGATACGCAGTATTTT
v_call: TRBV29-1; clone_size: few; j_call: TRBJ2-3; d_call: TRBD1; cdr3_aa: CSVEGAGTGGRASVPDTQYF; cdr3_nt: TGCAGCGTTGAAGGGGCCGGGACAGGGGGAAGGGCGTCGGTTCCAGATACGCAGTATTTT
v_call: TRBV9; clone_size: few; j_call: TRBJ2-1; d_call: TRBD2; cdr3_aa: CASSLASGINNEQFF; cdr3_nt: TGTGCCAGCAGCCTCGCTAGCGGGATTAACAATGAGCAGTTCTTC
v_call: TRBV7-8; clone_size: NA; j_call: TRBJ2-1; d_call: TRBD2; cdr3_aa: CASSTLAGGHNEQFF; cdr3_nt: TGTGCCAGCAGCACACTAGCGGGAGGGCACAATGAGCAGTTCTTC
v_call: TRBV9; clone_size: NA; j_call: TRBJ1-1; d_call: NA; cdr3_aa: CASSSDLNTEAFF; cdr3_nt: TGTGCCAGCAGCTCCGACCTGAACACTGAAGCTTTCTTT
v_call: TRBV4-2; clone_size: few; j_call: TRBJ1-1; d_call: TRBD1; cdr3_aa: CASSQDKGQGNTEAFF; cdr3_nt: TGTGCCAGCAGCCAAGACAAAGGACAGGGCAACACTGAAGCTTTCTTT
v_call: TRBV7-9; clone_size: NA; j_call: TRBJ2-6; d_call: NA; cdr3_aa: CASYGPPPSGANVLTF; cdr3_nt: TGTGCCAGCTACGGGCCTCCACCCTCTGGGGCCAACGTCCTGACTTTC
v_call: TRBV15; clone_size: few; j_call: TRBJ1-2; d_call: NA; cdr3_aa: CATSQAGYGYTF; cdr3_nt: TGTGCCACCAGCCAGGCCGGCTATGGCTACACCTTC
v_call: TRBV10-3; clone_size: NA; j_call: TRBJ2-1; d_call: NA; cdr3_aa: CAISTGGNEQFF; cdr3_nt: TGTGCCATCAGTACTGGGGGTAATGAGCAGTTCTTC
v_call: TRBV4-3; clone_size: NA; j_call: TRBJ2-1; d_call: NA; cdr3_aa: CASSQVDSYNEQFF; cdr3_nt: TGCGCCAGCAGCCAAGTTGACAGTTACAATGAGCAGTTCTTC
v_call: TRBV5-1; clone_size: NA; j_call: TRBJ2-3; d_call: NA; cdr3_aa: CASRGNTDTQYF; cdr3_nt: TGCGCCAGCCGGGGGAACACAGATACGCAGTATTTT
v_call: TRBV7-2; clone_size: NA; j_call: TRBJ2-7; d_call: NA; cdr3_aa: CASSLDRQYEQYF; cdr3_nt: TGTGCCAGCAGCTTAGACAGACAGTACGAGCAGTACTTC
v_call: TRBV29-1; clone_size: NA; j_call: TRBJ2-5; d_call: TRBD2; cdr3_aa: CSVIRLAGQETQYF; cdr3_nt: TGCAGCGTGATAAGACTAGCGGGACAAGAGACCCAGTACTTC
v_call: TRBV7-2; clone_size: NA; j_call: TRBJ2-1; d_call: TRBD2; cdr3_aa: CASSLLAGSSYNEQFF; cdr3_nt: TGTGCCAGCAGCTTACTAGCGGGAAGCTCCTACAATGAGCAGTTCTTC
v_call: TRBV10-3; clone_size: few; j_call: TRBJ2-7; d_call: TRBD1; cdr3_aa: CATTGIDQGTQYF; cdr3_nt: TGTGCCACGACAGGGATCGATCAGGGAACCCAGTACTTC
v_call: TRBV28; clone_size: NA; j_call: TRBJ2-7; d_call: NA; cdr3_aa: CASSLGFSYEQYF; cdr3_nt: TGTGCCAGCAGTTTAGGGTTCTCCTACGAGCAGTACTTC
v_call: TRBV11-2; clone_size: NA; j_call: TRBJ1-2; d_call: NA; cdr3_aa: CASSSPRGAYGYTF; cdr3_nt: TGTGCCAGCAGCTCGCCTCGGGGGGCCTATGGCTACACCTTC
v_call: TRBV14; clone_size: many; j_call: TRBJ2-7; d_call: NA; cdr3_aa: CASSQVLGYEQYF; cdr3_nt: TGTGCCAGCAGCCAAGTTCTTGGCTACGAGCAGTACTTC
v_call: TRBV9; clone_size: NA; j_call: TRBJ2-3; d_call: NA; cdr3_aa: CASSVSSSTSTDTQYF; cdr3_nt: TGTGCCAGCAGCGTCTCTAGTTCGACTAGCACAGATACGCAGTATTTT
v_call: TRBV7-9; clone_size: few; j_call: TRBJ2-7; d_call: NA; cdr3_aa: CASSPGGDYEQYF; cdr3_nt: TGTGCCAGCAGCCCCGGTGGGGACTACGAGCAGTACTTC
v_call: TRBV6-6; clone_size: few; j_call: TRBJ2-1; d_call: NA; cdr3_aa: CASSLAQGYSNEQFF; cdr3_nt: TGTGCCAGCAGTCTTGCGCAGGGGTACAGCAATGAGCAGTTCTTC
v_call: TRBV18; clone_size: few; j_call: TRBJ1-1; d_call: NA; cdr3_aa: CASSSRDAAEAFF; cdr3_nt: TGTGCCAGCTCGTCGAGGGATGCGGCTGAAGCTTTCTTT
v_call: TRBV7-9; clone_size: few; j_call: TRBJ1-2; d_call: NA; cdr3_aa: CASSLVSVGYTF; cdr3_nt: TGTGCCAGCAGCTTAGTAAGCGTGGGCTACACCTTC
v_call: TRBV5-4; clone_size: few; j_call: TRBJ1-5; d_call: NA; cdr3_aa: CASSAERYSNQPQHF; cdr3_nt: TGTGCCAGCAGCGCCGAGAGGTATAGCAATCAGCCCCAGCATTTT
v_call: TRBV28; clone_size: few; j_call: TRBJ1-2; d_call: NA; cdr3_aa: CASSSSGGYGYTF; cdr3_nt: TGTGCCAGCAGTTCGTCCGGGGGCTATGGCTACACCTTC
v_call: TRBV28; clone_size: NA; j_call: TRBJ2-7; d_call: TRBD2; cdr3_aa: CASSEGLAGAGTYEQYF; cdr3_nt: TGTGCCAGCAGCGAGGGACTAGCGGGAGCGGGAACCTACGAGCAGTACTTC
v_call: TRBV28; clone_size: few; j_call: TRBJ2-4; d_call: NA; cdr3_aa: CASSLAWGAKNIQYF; cdr3_nt: TGTGCCAGCAGTTTGGCGTGGGGGGCCAAAAACATTCAGTACTTC
v_call: TRBV7-3; clone_size: NA; j_call: TRBJ1-1; d_call: NA; cdr3_aa: CASSPTGNTEAFF; cdr3_nt: TGTGCCAGCAGCCCGACAGGGAACACTGAAGCTTTCTTT
v_call: TRBV7-2; clone_size: few; j_call: TRBJ2-6; d_call: NA; cdr3_aa: CASSPRQTRHSGANVLTF; cdr3_nt: TGTGCCAGCAGCCCGAGACAGACGCGCCACTCTGGGGCCAACGTCCTGACTTTC
v_call: TRBV11-2; clone_size: NA; j_call: TRBJ2-7; d_call: NA; cdr3_aa: CASSLDPRGSGEQYF; cdr3_nt: TGTGCCAGCAGCTTAGATCCGCGGGGTTCGGGCGAGCAGTACTTC
v_call: TRBV6-1; clone_size: NA; j_call: TRBJ2-7; d_call: NA; cdr3_aa: CASSENRAYEQYF; cdr3_nt: TGTGCCAGCAGTGAAAACCGAGCCTACGAGCAGTACTTC
v_call: TRBV9; clone_size: few; j_call: TRBJ2-1; d_call: TRBD1; cdr3_aa: CASSVAGTASYNEQFF; cdr3_nt: TGTGCCAGCAGCGTAGCCGGGACAGCCTCCTACAATGAGCAGTTCTTC
v_call: TRBV11-2; clone_size: few; j_call: TRBJ2-3; d_call: NA; cdr3_aa: CASSSLLRYLDTQYF; cdr3_nt: TGTGCCAGCAGCTCGTTACTCCGATATCTCGATACGCAGTATTTT
v_call: TRBV28; clone_size: NA; j_call: TRBJ2-3; d_call: NA; cdr3_aa: CASSFGGRGTDTQYF; cdr3_nt: TGTGCCAGCAGTTTCGGAGGGCGGGGCACAGATACGCAGTATTTT
v_call: TRBV27; clone_size: NA; j_call: TRBJ2-7; d_call: NA; cdr3_aa: CASKMLQSYEQYF; cdr3_nt: TGTGCCAGCAAAATGCTACAGAGCTACGAGCAGTACTTC
v_call: TRBV5-5; clone_size: few; j_call: TRBJ2-5; d_call: NA; cdr3_aa: CASSLHNQETQYF; cdr3_nt: TGTGCCAGCAGCTTGCACAACCAAGAGACCCAGTACTTC
v_call: TRBV7-2; clone_size: NA; j_call: TRBJ2-7; d_call: TRBD2; cdr3_aa: CASSPPGLAGGREQYF; cdr3_nt: TGTGCCAGCAGCCCCCCGGGACTAGCGGGAGGTCGAGAGCAGTACTTC
v_call: TRBV5-1; clone_size: few; j_call: TRBJ2-5; d_call: TRBD2; cdr3_aa: CASSFSGTSEETQYF; cdr3_nt: TGCGCCAGCAGCTTTTCCGGGACTAGCGAAGAGACCCAGTACTTC
v_call: TRBV2; clone_size: few; j_call: TRBJ2-5; d_call: TRBD2; cdr3_aa: CASSGLAGPEGTQYF; cdr3_nt: TGTGCCAGCAGCGGACTAGCGGGACCTGAGGGGACCCAGTACTTC
v_call: TRBV5-1; clone_size: NA; j_call: TRBJ1-1; d_call: TRBD1; cdr3_aa: CASSRDRGNTEAFF; cdr3_nt: TGCGCCAGCAGCCGGGACAGGGGCAACACTGAAGCTTTCTTT
v_call: TRBV5-6; clone_size: few; j_call: TRBJ2-5; d_call: NA; cdr3_aa: CASSVYRDLFEVETQYF; cdr3_nt: TGTGCCAGCAGCGTATACAGGGACCTCTTTGAGGTGGAGACCCAGTACTTC
v_call: TRBV5-4; clone_size: NA; j_call: TRBJ1-1; d_call: NA; cdr3_aa: CASSLILQGSTEAFF; cdr3_nt: TGTGCCAGCAGCTTGATTTTGCAGGGGTCCACTGAAGCTTTCTTT
v_call: TRBV7-6; clone_size: NA; j_call: TRBJ2-7; d_call: TRBD1; cdr3_aa: CASSFGTGGYEQYF; cdr3_nt: TGTGCCAGCAGCTTCGGGACAGGAGGCTACGAGCAGTACTTC
v_call: TRBV7-3; clone_size: once; j_call: TRBJ2-2; d_call: NA; cdr3_aa: CASSTGTKGSGELFF; cdr3_nt: TGTGCCAGCAGCACCGGGACAAAGGGTTCCGGGGAGCTGTTTTTT
v_call: TRBV2; clone_size: NA; j_call: TRBJ1-5; d_call: NA; cdr3_aa: CASSGGVVYQPQHF; cdr3_nt: TGTGCCAGCAGTGGGGGGGTAGTATATCAGCCCCAGCATTTT
v_call: TRBV28; clone_size: few; j_call: TRBJ2-3; d_call: NA; cdr3_aa: CACSEIAAYTQYF; cdr3_nt: TGTGCCTGCTCGGAAATAGCGGCTTATACGCAGTATTTT
v_call: TRBV7-2; clone_size: few; j_call: TRBJ2-5; d_call: NA; cdr3_aa: CASSLDRQAQETQYF; cdr3_nt: TGTGCCAGCAGCTTAGACCGACAGGCCCAAGAGACCCAGTACTTC
v_call: TRBV4-3; clone_size: NA; j_call: TRBJ2-5; d_call: NA; cdr3_aa: CASSQDVGLTETQYF; cdr3_nt: TGCGCCAGCAGCCAAGATGTCGGGTTGACGGAGACCCAGTACTTC